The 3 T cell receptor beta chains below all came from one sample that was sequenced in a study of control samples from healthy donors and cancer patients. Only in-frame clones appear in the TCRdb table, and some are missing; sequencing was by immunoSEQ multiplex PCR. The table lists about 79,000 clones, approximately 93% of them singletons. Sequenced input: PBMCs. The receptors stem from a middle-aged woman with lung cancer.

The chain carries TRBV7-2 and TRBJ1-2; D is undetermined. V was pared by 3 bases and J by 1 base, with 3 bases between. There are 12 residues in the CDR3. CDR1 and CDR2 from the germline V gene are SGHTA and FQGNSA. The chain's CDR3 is CASSFVNYGYTF. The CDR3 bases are TGTGCCAGCAGCTTTGTTAACTATGGCTACACCTTC.

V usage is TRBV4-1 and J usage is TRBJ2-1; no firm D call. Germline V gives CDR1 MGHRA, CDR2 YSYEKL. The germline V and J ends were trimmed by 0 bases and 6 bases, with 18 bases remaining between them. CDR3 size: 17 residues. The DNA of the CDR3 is TGCGCCAGCAGCCAAGATAGGACCCGCAACCTGGGCAATGAGCAGTTCTTC. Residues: CASSQDRTRNLGNEQFF.

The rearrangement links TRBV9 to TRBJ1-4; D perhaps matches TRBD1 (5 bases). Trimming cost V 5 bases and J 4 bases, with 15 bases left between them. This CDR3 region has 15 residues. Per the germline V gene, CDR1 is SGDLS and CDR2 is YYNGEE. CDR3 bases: TGTGCCAGCAGTGGAGGGGCAGCTGATAATGAAAAACTGTTTTTT. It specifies CASSGGAADNEKLFF.